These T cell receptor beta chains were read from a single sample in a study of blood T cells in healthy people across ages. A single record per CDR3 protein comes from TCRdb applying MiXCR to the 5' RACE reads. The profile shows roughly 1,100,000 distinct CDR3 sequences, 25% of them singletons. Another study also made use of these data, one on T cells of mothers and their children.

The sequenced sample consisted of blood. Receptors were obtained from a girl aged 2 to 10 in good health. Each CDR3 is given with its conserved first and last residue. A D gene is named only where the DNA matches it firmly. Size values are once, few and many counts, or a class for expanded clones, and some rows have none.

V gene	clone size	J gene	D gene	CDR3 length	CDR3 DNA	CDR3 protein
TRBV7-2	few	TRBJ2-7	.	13	TGTGCCAGCAGCCTCCAGGGGGAGGGCGAGCAGTACTTC	CASSLQGEGEQYF
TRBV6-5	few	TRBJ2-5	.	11	TGTGCCACCCTGTGGGGAGAGACCCAGTACTTC	CATLWGETQYF
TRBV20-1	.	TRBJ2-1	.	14	TGCAGTGATAAGGCTGCTAGTTCCTACAATGAGCAGTTCTTC	CSDKAASSYNEQFF
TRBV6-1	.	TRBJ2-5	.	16	TGTGCCAGCAGTCCTCTTTGGGACAACGAACAAGAGACCCAGTACTTC	CASSPLWDNEQETQYF
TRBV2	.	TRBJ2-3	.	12	TGTGCCAGCAGGAAAAGGGAAGATACGCAGTATTTT	CASRKREDTQYF
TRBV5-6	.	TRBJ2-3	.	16	TGTGCCAGCACCTATAGAGGGACCTCCATCACAGATACGCAGTATTTT	CASTYRGTSITDTQYF
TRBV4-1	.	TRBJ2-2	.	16	TGCGCCAGCAGCCAAGGCCAGGGTATATACACCGGGGAGCTGTTTTTT	CASSQGQGIYTGELFF
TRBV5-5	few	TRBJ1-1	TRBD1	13	TGTGCCAGCAGCGGGACAGGGTTGACTGAAGCTTTCTTT	CASSGTGLTEAFF
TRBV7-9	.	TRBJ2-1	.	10	TGTGCACCAGGGACGGATGAGCAGTTCTTC	CAPGTDEQFF
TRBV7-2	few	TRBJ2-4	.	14	TGTGCCAGCAGCCCCCACGATAGCAAAAACATTCAGTACTTC	CASSPHDSKNIQYF
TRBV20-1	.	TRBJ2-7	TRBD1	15	TGCAGTGCTACTTCTGGAGGGGACAGGGACTACGAGCAGTACTTC	CSATSGGDRDYEQYF
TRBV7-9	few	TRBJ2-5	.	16	TGTGCCAGCAGCTCTCATATAGCGGTCCTACAAGAGACCCAGTACTTC	CASSSHIAVLQETQYF
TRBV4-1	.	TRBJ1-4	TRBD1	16	TGCGCCAGCAACCAAGAAAGGGGGCTTCCTAATGAAAAACTGTTTTTT	CASNQERGLPNEKLFF
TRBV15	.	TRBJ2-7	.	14	TGTGCCACCAGCAGAGCGGGTGGGACGGACGGGCAGTACTTC	CATSRAGGTDGQYF
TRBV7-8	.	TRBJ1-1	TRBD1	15	TGTGCCAGCAGCCTAAGGGACAGGTCGAACACTGAAGCTTTCTTT	CASSLRDRSNTEAFF
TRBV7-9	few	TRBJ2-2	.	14	TGTGCCAGAACACAGGGTACTAACACCGGGGAGCTGTTTTTT	CARTQGTNTGELFF
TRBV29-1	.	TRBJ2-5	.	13	TGCAGCGTGCCACAAGGGATACAAGAGACCCAGTACTTC	CSVPQGIQETQYF
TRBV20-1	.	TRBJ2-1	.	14	TGCAGTGCTAAGGGGGAAGTTTGGGACAATGAGCAGTTCTTC	CSAKGEVWDNEQFF
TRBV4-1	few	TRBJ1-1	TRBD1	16	TGCGCCAGCAGCCAAGACCTGGACAGGGGGCGCGCTGAAGCTTTCTTT	CASSQDLDRGRAEAFF
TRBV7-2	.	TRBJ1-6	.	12	TGTGCCAGCAGCAACCTAGAATCACCCCTCCACTTT	CASSNLESPLHF
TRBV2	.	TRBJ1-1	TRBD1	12	TGTGCCAGCCGACAGGGCCGACCTGAAGCTTTCTTT	CASRQGRPEAFF
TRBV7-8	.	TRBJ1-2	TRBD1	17	TGTGCCAGCAGCCAAGTAGCGATCACAGGGGGTGACTATGGCTACACCTTC	CASSQVAITGGDYGYTF
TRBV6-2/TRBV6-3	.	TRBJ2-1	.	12	TGTGCCAGCAGTTCTCAGAATAATGAGCAGTTCTTC	CASSSQNNEQFF
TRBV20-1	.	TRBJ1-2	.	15	TGCAGTGCTAGAGTCGCGGCAGGTCAGAACTATGGCTACACCTTC	CSARVAAGQNYGYTF
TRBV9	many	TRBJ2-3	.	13	TGTGCCAGCAGCCCGGACTTCACAGATACGCAGTATTTT	CASSPDFTDTQYF
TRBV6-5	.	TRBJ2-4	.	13	TGTGCCAGCTGGGATCCAGGGTTGAACATTCAGTACTTC	CASWDPGLNIQYF
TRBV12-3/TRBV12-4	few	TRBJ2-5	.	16	TGTGCCAGCAGTTTTTTTCCTACCACGGTCCGAGAGGCCCAGTACTTC	CASSFFPTTVREAQYF
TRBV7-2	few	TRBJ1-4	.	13	TGTGCCAGCAGCTTAGAGCCGCTTCGGATACTGTTTTTT	CASSLEPLRILFF
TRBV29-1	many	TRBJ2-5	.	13	TGCAGCGTTGGGACGGGGGCCCAAGAGACCCAGTACTTC	CSVGTGAQETQYF
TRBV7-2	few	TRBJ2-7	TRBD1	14	TGTGCCAGCAGCCCCGGACAGGGGTTCTACGAGCAGTACTTC	CASSPGQGFYEQYF
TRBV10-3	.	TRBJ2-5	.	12	TGTGCCATCAGTGAGAGGCAAGAGACCCAGTACTTC	CAISERQETQYF
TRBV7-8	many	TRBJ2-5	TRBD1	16	TGTGCCAGCAGCCCCCGGACAGGGGGCGAGCAAGAGACCCAGTACTTC	CASSPRTGGEQETQYF
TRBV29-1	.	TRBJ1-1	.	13	TGCAGCGTTCCTGACACCTCGAACACTGAAGCTTTCTTT	CSVPDTSNTEAFF
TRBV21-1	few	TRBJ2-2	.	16	TGTGCCAGCAGCTCCCAAGGGAGGGGCGCGGACGGGGAGCTGTTTTTT	CASSSQGRGADGELFF
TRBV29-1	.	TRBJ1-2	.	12	TGCAGCGTAGTTTGGGGTGAGGGTGGCTACACCTTC	CSVVWGEGGYTF
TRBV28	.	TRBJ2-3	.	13	TGTGCCGGTGCGGATCCTAGCACAGATACGCAGTATTTT	CAGADPSTDTQYF
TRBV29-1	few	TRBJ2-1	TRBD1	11	TGCAGCGGAAACAGGGGGCTAGTGCAGTTCTTC	CSGNRGLVQFF
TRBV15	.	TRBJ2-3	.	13	TGTGCCACCAGCAGTTTGGGGGCAGATACGCAGTATTTT	CATSSLGADTQYF
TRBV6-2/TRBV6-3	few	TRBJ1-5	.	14	TGTGCCAGCAGTTACACCAAGGGAGATCAGCCCCAGCATTTT	CASSYTKGDQPQHF